A selection of T cell receptor beta chains follows, all from one sample in a study of blood T cells in healthy people across ages. MiXCR, applied by TCRdb to the 5' RACE reads, yields one record per CDR3 protein. The sample includes almost 800,000 distinct CDR3 sequences, 58% of them seen just once. Specimen: blood. These receptors were taken from a man aged 25 to 40 in good health. Both conserved end residues are part of each CDR3. Each record gives: V gene, clone size, J gene, CDR3 length, D gene, CDR3 DNA, CDR3 protein. The D gene is left open where the match is weak. Clone size is given for some rows only: seen once, a few or many times, or a class if the clone is expanded.

TRBV7-9	.	TRBJ2-7	13	.	TGTGCCAGCAGCGCGGCTCAGACCTACGAGCAGTACTTC	CASSAAQTYEQYF
TRBV5-5	once	TRBJ2-2	17	TRBD1	TGTGCCAGCAGCTTGGCCCGGACAGGGGGCGCGAGGGGGGAGCTGTTTTTT	CASSLARTGGARGELFF
TRBV20-1	.	TRBJ2-5	12	TRBD2	TGCAGTGCTAGTACTAGCGTGGAGACCCAGTACTTC	CSASTSVETQYF
TRBV5-1	few	TRBJ2-1	13	.	TGCGCCAGCAGCTTTGTGCCTTACAATGAGCAGTTCTTC	CASSFVPYNEQFF
TRBV4-1	.	TRBJ2-1	13	.	TGCGCCAGCAGCCAAGGTCTTGAGTTTGAGCAGTTCTTC	CASSQGLEFEQFF
TRBV6-2/TRBV6-3	once	TRBJ2-5	15	.	TGTGTCAGCAGTAAAAGTCCAACAGGGAGAGAGACCCAGTACTTC	CVSSKSPTGRETQYF
TRBV5-1	once	TRBJ2-2	14	.	TGCGCCAGCTACACAGGGTTTAGTTCCGGGGAGCTGTTTTTT	CASYTGFSSGELFF
TRBV4-1	.	TRBJ1-2	14	.	TGCGCCAGCAGCCAAGGGACTGTGGTAAATGGCTACACCTTC	CASSQGTVVNGYTF
TRBV5-1	.	TRBJ2-1	17	.	TGCGCCAGCAGCCATACAATCGACAGGCTGATCGGCAATGAGCAGTTCTTC	CASSHTIDRLIGNEQFF
TRBV4-3	.	TRBJ2-7	16	TRBD2	TGCGCCAGCAGCCAAGATCTCCCGGGAGGGGTGTACGAGCAGTACTTC	CASSQDLPGGVYEQYF
TRBV29-1	.	TRBJ2-7	13	TRBD2	TGCAGCGTGACTAGCGGGTACTCCTACGAGCAGTACTTC	CSVTSGYSYEQYF
TRBV20-1	once	TRBJ1-2	15	.	TGCAGTGCGATTTTACAAAGGATGGGCCCTGGCGGCTACACCTTC	CSAILQRMGPGGYTF
TRBV14	once	TRBJ1-2	14	.	TGTGCCAGCAGCCAAGATTGGGGCAGCTATGGCTACACCTTC	CASSQDWGSYGYTF
TRBV3-1	few	TRBJ1-6	13	.	TGTGCCAGCAGCCAATCTCAGAATTCACCCCTCCACTTT	CASSQSQNSPLHF
TRBV9	once	TRBJ2-5	17	.	TGTGCCAGCAGCGTGAGTAGGATAGCGGCCCCCCGGAATGAGCAGTACTTC	CASSVSRIAAPRNEQYF
TRBV11-2	.	TRBJ2-7	14	TRBD2	TGTGCCAGCAGCAACGGGGGGGAGTACAATGAGCAGTACTTC	CASSNGGEYNEQYF
TRBV5-6	few	TRBJ1-2	15	TRBD1	TGTGCCAGCAGCATCGCCGGGACAGGGGACTATGGCTACACCTTC	CASSIAGTGDYGYTF
TRBV20-1	few	TRBJ2-7	15	TRBD2	TGCAGTGCTAGAGATCAACTAGCGGGAGTCTACGAGCAGTACTTC	CSARDQLAGVYEQYF
TRBV25-1	.	TRBJ1-2	13	.	TGTGCCAGCAGGATGGACAGTTCCTATGGCTACACCTTC	CASRMDSSYGYTF
TRBV5-6	few	TRBJ2-1	13	.	TGTGCCAGCAGCTTGGTTTCGGGTCATGAGCAGTTCTTC	CASSLVSGHEQFF
TRBV27	.	TRBJ2-1	13	.	TGTGCCAGCAGTTTATCACTCTACAATGAGCAGTTCTTC	CASSLSLYNEQFF
TRBV24-1	.	TRBJ2-1	15	.	TGTGCCACCAGTGACCACGGCCGGGACCACAATGAGCAGTTCTTC	CATSDHGRDHNEQFF
TRBV6-5	few	TRBJ2-1	13	.	TGTGCCAGCAGTTTCGTTGGGGACAATGAGCAGTTCTTC	CASSFVGDNEQFF
TRBV11-2	few	TRBJ2-4	16	.	TGTGCCAGCAGCCCACGGACAGCACTAGCCAAAAACATTCAGTACTTC	CASSPRTALAKNIQYF
TRBV4-2	.	TRBJ2-5	16	TRBD2	TGTGCCAGCAGCCAAGCTGCCGGGGGGGCGGAAGAGACCCAGTACTTC	CASSQAAGGAEETQYF
TRBV20-1	once	TRBJ2-2	14	.	TGCAGTGCTACGTGGGGAACGGGCACCGGGGAGCTGTTTTTT	CSATWGTGTGELFF
TRBV7-2	.	TRBJ2-3	18	.	TGTGCCAGCAGTTCCGCCGTTCGGCTACTAGGAAGCACAGATACGCAGTATTTT	CASSSAVRLLGSTDTQYF
TRBV19	.	TRBJ2-4	15	.	TGTGCCAGTAGTGTAGAAGTACTAGCCAAAAACATTCAGTACTTC	CASSVEVLAKNIQYF
TRBV7-2	.	TRBJ1-1	15	.	TGTGCCAGCAGGTTCGTGGGCTCAGGGAGCGCTGAAGCTTTCTTT	CASRFVGSGSAEAFF